This T cell receptor beta chain is from a study of T cells in Graves' hyperthyroidism and ophthalmopathy. Amplification yielded TCR beta CDR3 regions, with RNA transcripts as the source. First-round RT-PCR with HTBI primers amplified the TCR CDR3 region. TCRdb independently ran MiXCR on the multiplex PCR reads; one entry per CDR3 protein. The data show a few hundred thousand distinct CDR3 sequences, with 15% to 20% seen just once and around 57% held by the top ten. This clonotype was observed at least ten times. The junction had 7 bases not matched to a gene; V was cut back by 0 bases and J by 3 bases. This CDR3 comprises 17 residues. The germline CDR1 and CDR2 sequences are SGHTA and FQGTGA.

This TCR was sampled from a woman aged 60 to 75 with Graves' ophthalmopathy. Sequencing used blood. J is TRBJ2-1 and V is TRBV7-3; 8 nucleotides agree with TRBD1. The CDR3 here is CASSLTGGGTGYNEQFF. The DNA of the CDR3 is TGTGCCAGCAGCTTAACCGGGGGTGGGACAGGCTACAATGAGCAGTTCTTC. Based on the CDR3 plus reference TRBV7-3 and TRBJ2-1, the full variable domain is GAGVSQTPSNKVTEKGKYVELRCDPISGHTALYWYRQSLGQGPEFLIYFQGTGAADDSGLPNDRFFAVRPEGSVSTLKIQRTERGDSAVYLCASSLTGGGTGYNEQFFGPGTRLTVL.